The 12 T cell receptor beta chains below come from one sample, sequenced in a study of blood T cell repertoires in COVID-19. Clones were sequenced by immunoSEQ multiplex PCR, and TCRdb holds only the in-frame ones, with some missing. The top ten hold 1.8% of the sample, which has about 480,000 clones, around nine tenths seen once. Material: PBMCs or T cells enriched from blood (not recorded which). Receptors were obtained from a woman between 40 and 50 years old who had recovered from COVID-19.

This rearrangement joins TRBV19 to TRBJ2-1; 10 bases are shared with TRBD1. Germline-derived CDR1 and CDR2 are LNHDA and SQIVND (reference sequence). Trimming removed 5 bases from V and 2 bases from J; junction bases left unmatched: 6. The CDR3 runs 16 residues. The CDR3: CASSPGQGRAYNEQFF. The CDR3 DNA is TGTGCCAGTAGTCCGGGACAGGGGAGAGCCTACAATGAGCAGTTCTTC.

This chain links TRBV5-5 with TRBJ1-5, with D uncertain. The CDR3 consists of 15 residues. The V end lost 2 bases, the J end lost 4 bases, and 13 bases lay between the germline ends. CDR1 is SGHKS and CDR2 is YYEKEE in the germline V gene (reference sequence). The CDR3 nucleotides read TGTGCCAGCAGCTTTGATGGAGGAGGGAATCAGCCCCAGCATTTT. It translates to CASSFDGGGNQPQHF.

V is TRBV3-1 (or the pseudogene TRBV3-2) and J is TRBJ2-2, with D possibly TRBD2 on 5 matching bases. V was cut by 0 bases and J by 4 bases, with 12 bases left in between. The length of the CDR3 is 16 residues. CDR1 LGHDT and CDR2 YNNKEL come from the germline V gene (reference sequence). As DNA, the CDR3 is TGTGCCAGCAGCCAAGAGCCTGGAGGTCCCACCGGGGAGCTGTTTTTT. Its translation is CASSQEPGGPTGELFF.

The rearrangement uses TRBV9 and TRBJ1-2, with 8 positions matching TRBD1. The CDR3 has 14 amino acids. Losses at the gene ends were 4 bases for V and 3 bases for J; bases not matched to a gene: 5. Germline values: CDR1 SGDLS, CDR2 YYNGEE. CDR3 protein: CASSTTGADYGYTF. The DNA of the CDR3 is TGTGCCAGCAGCACGACAGGGGCCGACTATGGCTACACCTTC.

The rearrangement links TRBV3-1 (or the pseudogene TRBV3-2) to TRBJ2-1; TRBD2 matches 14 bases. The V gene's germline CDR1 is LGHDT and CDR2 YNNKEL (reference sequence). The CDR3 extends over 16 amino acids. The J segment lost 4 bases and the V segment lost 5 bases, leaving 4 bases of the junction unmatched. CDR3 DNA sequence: TGTGCCAGCAGCAGTCGACTAGCGGGAGGGTACAATGAGCAGTTCTTC. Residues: CASSSRLAGGYNEQFF.

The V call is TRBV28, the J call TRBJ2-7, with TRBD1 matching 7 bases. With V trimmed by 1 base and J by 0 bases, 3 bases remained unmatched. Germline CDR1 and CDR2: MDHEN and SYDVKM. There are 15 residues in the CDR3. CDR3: CASSLSGTASYEQYF. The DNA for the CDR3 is TGTGCCAGCAGTTTATCGGGGACAGCCTCCTACGAGCAGTACTTC.

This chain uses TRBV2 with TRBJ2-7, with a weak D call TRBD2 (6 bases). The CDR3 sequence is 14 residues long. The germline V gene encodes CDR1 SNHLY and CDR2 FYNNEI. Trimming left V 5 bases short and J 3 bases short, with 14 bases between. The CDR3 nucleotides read TGTGCCAGCAGTAAGCCGGGAGAAGTCTACGAGCAGTACTTC. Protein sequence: CASSKPGEVYEQYF.

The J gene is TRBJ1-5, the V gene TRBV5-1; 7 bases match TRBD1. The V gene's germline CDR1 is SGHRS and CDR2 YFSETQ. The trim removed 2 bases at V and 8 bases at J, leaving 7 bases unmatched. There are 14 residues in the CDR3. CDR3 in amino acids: CASSLGQEGEPQHF. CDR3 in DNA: TGCGCCAGCAGCTTAGGACAGGAAGGAGAGCCCCAGCATTTT.

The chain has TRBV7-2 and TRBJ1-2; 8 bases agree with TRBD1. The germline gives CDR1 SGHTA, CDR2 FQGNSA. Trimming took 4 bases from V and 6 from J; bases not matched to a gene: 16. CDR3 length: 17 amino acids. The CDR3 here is CASSSPPGQGIKNGYTF. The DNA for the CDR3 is TGTGCCAGCAGCTCACCCCCAGGACAGGGAATAAAGAATGGCTACACCTTC. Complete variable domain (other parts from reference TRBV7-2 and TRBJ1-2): GAGVSQSPSNKVTEKGKDVELRCDPISGHTALYWYRQSLGQGLEFLIYFQGNSAPDKSGLPSDRFSAERTGGSVSTLTIQRTQQEDSAVYLCASSSPPGQGIKNGYTFGSGTRLTVV.

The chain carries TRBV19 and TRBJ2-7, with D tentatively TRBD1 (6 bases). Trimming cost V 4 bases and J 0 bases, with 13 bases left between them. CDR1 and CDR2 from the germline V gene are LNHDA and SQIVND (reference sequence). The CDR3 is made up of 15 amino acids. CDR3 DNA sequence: TGTGCCAGTAGTAAGGGACATGGGGCCTCCTACGAGCAGTACTTC. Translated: CASSKGHGASYEQYF.

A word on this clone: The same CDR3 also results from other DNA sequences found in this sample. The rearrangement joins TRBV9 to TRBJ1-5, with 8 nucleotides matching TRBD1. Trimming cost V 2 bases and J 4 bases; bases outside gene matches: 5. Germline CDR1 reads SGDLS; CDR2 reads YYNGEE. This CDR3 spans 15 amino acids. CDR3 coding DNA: TGTGCCAGCAGCGTCGGACAGGGTGGGAATCAGCCCCAGCATTTT. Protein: CASSVGQGGNQPQHF.

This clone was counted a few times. The CDR3 here is CSASLGPGNEQFF. In DNA form, the CDR3 reads TGCAGTGCTAGTCTGGGTCCGGGAAATGAGCAGTTCTTC. The chain links TRBV20-1 to TRBJ2-1; D is perhaps TRBD2 (5 bases). Trimming stripped 3 bases from V and 7 bases from J, with 13 bases between. Germline assignment: CDR1 DFQATT and CDR2 SNEGSKA (reference sequence). The CDR3 covers 13 residues.